Listed below are T cell receptor beta chains from one sample, sequenced in a study of regulatory T cells in long-lasting Graves disease. TCRdb fed the multiplex PCR reads into MiXCR, producing one record per CDR3 protein. The table shows roughly 700,000 distinct CDR3 sequences, with 25% to 30% occurring only once. The material was peripheral blood mononuclear cells (PBMCs), obtained when the disease was refractory, from a patient treated with antithyroid drugs. The receptor source for this set is a female donor with Graves disease. The CDR3 runs from the conserved cysteine through the conserved F or W. The D gene is left open where the match is weak. Where a row states a size, it is once, few, many or the class of an expanded clone; other rows omit it.

J: TRBJ1-5
D: TRBD1
V: TRBV27
size: NA
CDR3: CASSPSTGAGNQPQHF
DNA: TGTGCCAGCAGTCCGTCTACAGGGGCGGGTAATCAGCCCCAGCATTTT

J: TRBJ2-7
D: TRBD2
V: TRBV6-5
size: few
CDR3: CASSYYSGTNYEQYF
DNA: TGTGCCAGCAGTTACTATAGCGGGACCAACTACGAGCAGTACTTC

J: TRBJ1-1
D: NA
V: TRBV30
size: few
CDR3: CAWSVRGRHLGTEAFF
DNA: TGTGCCTGGAGTGTACGGGGAAGACACCTCGGCACTGAAGCTTTCTTT

J: TRBJ1-4
D: TRBD1
V: TRBV7-9
size: many
CDR3: CASSPTGQPGEKLFF
DNA: TGTGCCAGCAGCCCCACGGGACAGCCGGGTGAAAAACTGTTTTTT

J: TRBJ1-1
D: NA
V: TRBV5-1
size: NA
CDR3: CASGLGRGMNTEAFF
DNA: TGCGCCAGCGGGTTAGGCAGGGGCATGAACACTGAAGCTTTCTTT

J: TRBJ1-6
D: NA
V: TRBV28
size: few
CDR3: CASSKTHYRSSYNSPLHF
DNA: TGTGCCAGCAGTAAAACCCACTACAGGAGCTCCTATAATTCACCCCTCCACTTT

J: TRBJ2-7
D: NA
V: TRBV29-1
size: NA
CDR3: CSVSMNYEQYF
DNA: TGCAGCGTTAGTATGAACTACGAGCAGTACTTC

J: TRBJ2-5
D: NA
V: TRBV19
size: NA
CDR3: CASSEWGPGGLETQYF
DNA: TGTGCCAGTAGTGAGTGGGGGCCCGGAGGGCTAGAGACCCAGTACTTC

J: TRBJ2-1
D: NA
V: TRBV2
size: NA
CDR3: CASNPVTGESYNEQFF
DNA: TGTGCCAGCAACCCAGTCACGGGAGAGTCCTACAATGAGCAGTTCTTC

J: TRBJ2-7
D: TRBD2
V: TRBV7-2
size: NA
CDR3: CASSLVGGGPGYEQYF
DNA: TGTGCCAGCAGCTTAGTCGGGGGAGGGCCGGGGTACGAGCAGTACTTC

J: TRBJ1-5
D: TRBD1
V: TRBV30
size: NA
CDR3: CAWSPGGRTDQPQHF
DNA: TGTGCCTGGAGTCCAGGGGGCAGGACGGATCAGCCCCAGCATTTT

J: TRBJ1-6
D: TRBD1
V: TRBV20-1
size: few
CDR3: CSARGDRDPQPLHF
DNA: TGCAGTGCTAGAGGGGACAGGGATCCCCAGCCCCTCCACTTT

J: TRBJ2-2
D: TRBD1
V: TRBV5-1
size: NA
CDR3: CASSSRTGVPGELFF
DNA: TGCGCCAGCAGTTCCAGGACAGGGGTTCCCGGGGAGCTGTTTTTT

J: TRBJ1-5
D: TRBD1
V: TRBV28
size: NA
CDR3: CASSLKLRGQGPAQHF
DNA: TGTGCCAGCAGTTTAAAGTTAAGGGGACAGGGGCCAGCCCAGCATTTT

J: TRBJ1-1
D: NA
V: TRBV20-1
size: NA
CDR3: CSALPTNTEAFF
DNA: TGCAGTGCGCTTCCGACGAACACTGAAGCTTTCTTT

J: TRBJ2-3
D: NA
V: TRBV7-9
size: NA
CDR3: CASTRASTDTQYF
DNA: TGTGCCAGCACGAGGGCGAGCACAGATACGCAGTATTTT

J: TRBJ1-4
D: NA
V: TRBV19
size: few
CDR3: CASRATMGNEKLFF
DNA: TGTGCCAGTAGAGCCACCATGGGTAATGAAAAACTGTTTTTT

J: TRBJ2-7
D: NA
V: TRBV9
size: few
CDR3: CASSVAGQGYEQYF
DNA: TGTGCCAGCAGCGTAGCTGGGCAGGGCTACGAGCAGTACTTC

J: TRBJ1-5
D: NA
V: TRBV27
size: few
CDR3: CASSPLQGAVTQPQHF
DNA: TGTGCCAGCAGTCCACTACAGGGTGCCGTCACTCAGCCCCAGCATTTT

J: TRBJ2-2
D: NA
V: TRBV20-1
size: NA
CDR3: CSATTVFTGELFF
DNA: TGCAGTGCCACGACCGTGTTCACCGGGGAGCTGTTTTTT

J: TRBJ2-5
D: TRBD1
V: TRBV7-9
size: few
CDR3: CASSALRDREETQYF
DNA: TGTGCCAGCAGCGCGCTAAGGGACAGGGAAGAGACCCAGTACTTC

J: TRBJ1-3
D: NA
V: TRBV6-1
size: NA
CDR3: CASSDLAALRGNTIYF
DNA: TGTGCCAGCAGTGACCTCGCGGCCTTGAGAGGAAACACCATATATTTT

J: TRBJ1-2
D: TRBD1
V: TRBV28
size: NA
CDR3: CASSSSTGGYGYTF
DNA: TGTGCCAGCAGTTCCTCGACAGGGGGATATGGCTACACCTTC

J: TRBJ2-2
D: NA
V: TRBV7-9
size: NA
CDR3: CASSLPGNTGELFF
DNA: TGTGCCAGCAGCTTACCAGGGAACACCGGGGAGCTGTTTTTT